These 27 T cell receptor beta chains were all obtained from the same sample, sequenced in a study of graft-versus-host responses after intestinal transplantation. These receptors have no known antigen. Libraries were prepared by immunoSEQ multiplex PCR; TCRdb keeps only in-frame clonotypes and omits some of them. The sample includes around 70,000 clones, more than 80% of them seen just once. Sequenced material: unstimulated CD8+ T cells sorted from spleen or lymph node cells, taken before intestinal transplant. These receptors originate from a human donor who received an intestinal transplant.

The CDR3 DNA reads as TGCAGCGTTGATCCGGGGGGGAACACCGGGGAGCTGTTTTTT. It encodes CSVDPGGNTGELFF. The chain uses TRBV29-1 and TRBJ2-2; 7 nucleotides match TRBD2. V shed 3 bases and J 1 base; nucleotides not matched to a gene: 2. Germline V gene lookup returns CDR1 SQVTM and CDR2 ANQGSEA. There are 14 residues in the CDR3.

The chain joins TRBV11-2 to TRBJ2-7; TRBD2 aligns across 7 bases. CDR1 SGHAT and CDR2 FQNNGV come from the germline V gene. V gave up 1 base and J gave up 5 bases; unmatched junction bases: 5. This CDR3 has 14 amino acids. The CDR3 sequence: CASSLGEGKDEQYF. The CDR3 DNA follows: TGTGCCAGCAGCTTAGGGGAGGGGAAGGACGAGCAGTACTTC.

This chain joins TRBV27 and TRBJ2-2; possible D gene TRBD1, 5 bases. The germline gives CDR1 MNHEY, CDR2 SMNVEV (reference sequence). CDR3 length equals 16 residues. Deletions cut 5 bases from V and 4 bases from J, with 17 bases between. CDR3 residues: CASSRVQVTGTGELFF. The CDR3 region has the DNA TGTGCCAGCAGTCGGGTACAGGTAACGGGCACCGGGGAGCTGTTTTTT.

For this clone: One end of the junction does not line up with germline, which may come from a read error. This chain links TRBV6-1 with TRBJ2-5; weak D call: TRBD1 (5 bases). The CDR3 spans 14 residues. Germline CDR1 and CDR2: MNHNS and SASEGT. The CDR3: CASRKYVGRTSDHF. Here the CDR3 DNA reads TGTGCCAGCAGGAAGTATGTGGGGCGAACCTCGGACCACTTC.

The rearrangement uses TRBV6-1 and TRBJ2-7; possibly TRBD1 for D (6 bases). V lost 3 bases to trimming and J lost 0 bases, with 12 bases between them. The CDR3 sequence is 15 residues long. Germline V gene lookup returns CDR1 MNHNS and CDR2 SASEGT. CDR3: CASSDRSTGSYEQYF. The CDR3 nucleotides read TGTGCCAGCAGTGATCGTTCGACAGGCTCCTACGAGCAGTACTTC.

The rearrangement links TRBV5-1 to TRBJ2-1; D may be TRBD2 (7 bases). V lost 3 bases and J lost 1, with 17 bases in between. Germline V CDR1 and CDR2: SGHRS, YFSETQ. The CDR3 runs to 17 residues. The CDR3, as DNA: TGCGCCAGCAGCTGGGGGGGCGGGGAGTGGTCCTACAATGAGCAGTTCTTC. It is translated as CASSWGGGEWSYNEQFF.

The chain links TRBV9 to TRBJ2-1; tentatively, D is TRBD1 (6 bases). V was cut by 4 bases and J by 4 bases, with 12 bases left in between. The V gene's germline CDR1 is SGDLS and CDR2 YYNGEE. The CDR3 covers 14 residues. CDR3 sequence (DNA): TGTGCCAGCAGCTCAGGGGAATCTTACAATGAGCAGTTCTTC. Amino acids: CASSSGESYNEQFF.

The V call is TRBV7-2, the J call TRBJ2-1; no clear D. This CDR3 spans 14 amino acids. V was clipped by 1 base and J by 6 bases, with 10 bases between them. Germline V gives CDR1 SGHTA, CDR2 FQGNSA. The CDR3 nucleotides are TGTGCCAGCAGCTTAGGAGGTACTGGCAATGAGCAGTTCTTC. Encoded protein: CASSLGGTGNEQFF.

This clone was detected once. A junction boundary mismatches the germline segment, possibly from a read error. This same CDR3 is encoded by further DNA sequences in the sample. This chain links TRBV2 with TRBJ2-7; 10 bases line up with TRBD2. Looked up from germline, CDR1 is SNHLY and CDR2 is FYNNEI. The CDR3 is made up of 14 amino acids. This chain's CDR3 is CASLGTSVSYEQYF. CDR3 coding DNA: TGCGCCAGTCTCGGGACTAGCGTTTCCTACGAGCAGTACTTC.

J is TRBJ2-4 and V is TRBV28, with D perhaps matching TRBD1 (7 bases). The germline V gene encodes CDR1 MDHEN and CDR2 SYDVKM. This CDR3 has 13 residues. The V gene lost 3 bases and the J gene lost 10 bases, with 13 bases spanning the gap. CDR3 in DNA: TGTGCCAGCAGTTTCGGTCAGGGGGGAATTCAGTACTTC. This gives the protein CASSFGQGGIQYF.

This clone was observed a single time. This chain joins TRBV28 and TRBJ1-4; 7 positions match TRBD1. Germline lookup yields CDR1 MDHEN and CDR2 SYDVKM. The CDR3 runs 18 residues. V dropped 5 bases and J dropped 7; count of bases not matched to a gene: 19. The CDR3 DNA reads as TGTGCCAGCAGTCTAGCTCCCTGGACAGGCCCTGGTGGTGAAAAACTGTTTTTT. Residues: CASSLAPWTGPGGEKLFF.

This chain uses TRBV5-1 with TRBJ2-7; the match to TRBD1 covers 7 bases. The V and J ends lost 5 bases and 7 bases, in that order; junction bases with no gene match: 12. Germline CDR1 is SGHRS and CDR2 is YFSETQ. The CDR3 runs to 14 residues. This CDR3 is CASRDDREIWEQYF. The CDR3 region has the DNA TGCGCCAGCAGAGATGACAGGGAAATATGGGAGCAGTACTTC.

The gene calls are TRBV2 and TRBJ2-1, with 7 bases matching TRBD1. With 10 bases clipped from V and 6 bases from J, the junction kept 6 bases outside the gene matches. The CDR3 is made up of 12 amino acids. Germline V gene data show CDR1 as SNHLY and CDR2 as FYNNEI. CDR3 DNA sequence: TGTGCCACCGGCAAGGGGGCCAATGAGCAGTTCTTC. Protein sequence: CATGKGANEQFF.

The CDR3 spells CASSADRDRPTGELFF. CDR3 DNA: TGTGCCAGCAGCGCAGACCGGGACAGACCCACCGGGGAGCTGTTTTTT. The rearrangement links TRBV9 to TRBJ2-2; 7 bases map to TRBD1. The CDR3 covers 16 residues. Per the germline V gene, CDR1 is SGDLS and CDR2 is YYNGEE. With V trimmed by 3 bases and J by 4 bases, 9 bases remained unmatched.

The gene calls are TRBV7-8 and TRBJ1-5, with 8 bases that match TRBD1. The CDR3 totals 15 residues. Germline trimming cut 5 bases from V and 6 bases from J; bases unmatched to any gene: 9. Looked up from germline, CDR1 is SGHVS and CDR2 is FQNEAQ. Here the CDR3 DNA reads TGTGCCAGCAGCCCCTGGACAGGGAAGATTCAGCCCCAGCATTTT. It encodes CASSPWTGKIQPQHF.

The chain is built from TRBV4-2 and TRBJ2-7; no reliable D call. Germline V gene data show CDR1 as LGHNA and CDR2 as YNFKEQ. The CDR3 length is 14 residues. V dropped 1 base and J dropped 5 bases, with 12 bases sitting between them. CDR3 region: CASSQVAVLNEQYF. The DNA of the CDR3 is TGTGCCAGCAGCCAAGTGGCGGTTCTTAACGAGCAGTACTTC.

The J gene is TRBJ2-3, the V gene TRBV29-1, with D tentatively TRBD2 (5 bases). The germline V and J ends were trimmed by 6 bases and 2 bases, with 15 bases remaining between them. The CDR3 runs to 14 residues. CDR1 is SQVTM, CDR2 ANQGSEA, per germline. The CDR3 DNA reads TGCAGCGTCGGGTCGGGGTGGTCCACAGATACGCAGTATTTT. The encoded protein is CSVGSGWSTDTQYF.

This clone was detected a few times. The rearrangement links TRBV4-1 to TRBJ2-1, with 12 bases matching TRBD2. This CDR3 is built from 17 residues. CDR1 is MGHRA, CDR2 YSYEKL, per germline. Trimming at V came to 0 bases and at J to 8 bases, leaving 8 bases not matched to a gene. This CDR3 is CASSQEMGTSGFDEQFF. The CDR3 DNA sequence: TGCGCCAGCAGCCAAGAAATGGGGACTAGCGGGTTCGATGAGCAGTTCTTC.

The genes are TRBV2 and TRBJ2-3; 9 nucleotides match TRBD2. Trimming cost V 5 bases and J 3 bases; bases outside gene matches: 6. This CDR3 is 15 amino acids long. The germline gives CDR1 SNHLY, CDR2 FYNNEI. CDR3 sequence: CASSTIAGDTDTQYF. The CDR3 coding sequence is TGTGCCAGCAGTACGATAGCGGGAGATACAGATACGCAGTATTTT. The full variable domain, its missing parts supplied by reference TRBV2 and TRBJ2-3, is EPEVTQTPSHQVTQMGQEVILRCVPISNHLYFYWYRQILGQKVEFLVSFYNNEISEKSEIFDDQFSVERPDGSNFTLKIRSTKLEDSAMYFCASSTIAGDTDTQYFGPGTRLTVL.

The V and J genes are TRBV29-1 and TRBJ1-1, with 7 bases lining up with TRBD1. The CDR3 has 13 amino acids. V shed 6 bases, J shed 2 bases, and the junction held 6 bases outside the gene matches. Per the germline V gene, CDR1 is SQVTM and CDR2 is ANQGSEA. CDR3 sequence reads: CSVRDSLNTEAFF. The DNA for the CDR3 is TGCAGCGTGCGGGACAGCCTCAACACTGAAGCTTTCTTT.

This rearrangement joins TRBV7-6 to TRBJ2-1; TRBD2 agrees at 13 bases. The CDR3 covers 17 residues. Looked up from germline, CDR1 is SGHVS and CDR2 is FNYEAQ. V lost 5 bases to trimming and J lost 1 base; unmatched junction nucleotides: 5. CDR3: CASSPGTSGTSYNEQFF. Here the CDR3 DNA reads TGTGCCAGCAGCCCTGGGACTAGCGGGACATCCTACAATGAGCAGTTCTTC.

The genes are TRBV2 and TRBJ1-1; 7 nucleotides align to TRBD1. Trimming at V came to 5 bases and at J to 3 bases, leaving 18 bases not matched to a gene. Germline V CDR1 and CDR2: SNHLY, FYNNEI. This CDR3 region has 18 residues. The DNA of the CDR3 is TGTGCCAGCAGTCCTCGAAAGATTAACAGGGGCCGGGACACTGAAGCTTTCTTT. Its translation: CASSPRKINRGRDTEAFF.

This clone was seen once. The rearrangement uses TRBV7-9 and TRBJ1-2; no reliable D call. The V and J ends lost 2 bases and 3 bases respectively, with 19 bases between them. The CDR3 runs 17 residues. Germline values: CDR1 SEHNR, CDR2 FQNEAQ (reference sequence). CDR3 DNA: TGTGCCAGCAGCTTACGGAAGCGGAGAAGGGTGGACTATGGCTACACCTTC. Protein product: CASSLRKRRRVDYGYTF.

The DNA of the CDR3 is TGCGCCAGCAGCTTGGCCGGTGGCGGGGGGGCGGGGGAGCAGTTCTTC. Protein: CASSLAGGGGAGEQFF. The rearrangement uses TRBV5-1 and TRBJ2-1; 9 bases are a match to TRBD2. V was pared by 0 bases and J by 10 bases, with 11 bases of the junction left unmatched. The germline CDR1 and CDR2 sequences are SGHRS and YFSETQ. The CDR3 has 16 residues.

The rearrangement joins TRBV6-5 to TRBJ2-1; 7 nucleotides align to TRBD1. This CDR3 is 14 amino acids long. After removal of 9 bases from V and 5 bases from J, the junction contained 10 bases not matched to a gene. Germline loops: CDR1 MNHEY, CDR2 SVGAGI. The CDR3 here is CASTKQGMNNEQFF. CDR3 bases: TGTGCCAGTACAAAACAGGGGATGAACAATGAGCAGTTCTTC.

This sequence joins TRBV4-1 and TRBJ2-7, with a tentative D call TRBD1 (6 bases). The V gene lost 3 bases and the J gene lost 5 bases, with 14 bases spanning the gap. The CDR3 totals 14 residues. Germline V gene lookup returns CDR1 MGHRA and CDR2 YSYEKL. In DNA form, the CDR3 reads TGCGCCAGCAGCCAGGAAAGGACAGACCACGAGCAGTACTTC. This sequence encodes CASSQERTDHEQYF.

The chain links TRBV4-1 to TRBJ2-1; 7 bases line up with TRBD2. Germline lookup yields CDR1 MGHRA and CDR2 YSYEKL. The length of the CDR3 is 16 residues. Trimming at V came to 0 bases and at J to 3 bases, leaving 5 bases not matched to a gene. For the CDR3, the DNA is TGCGCCAGCAGCCAAGATCCGGGGGGATACTACAATGAGCAGTTCTTC. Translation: CASSQDPGGYYNEQFF.